A selection of T cell receptor beta chains follows, all from one sample in a study of stem cell transplantation in POMP-related autoinflammatory disease. TCRdb keeps only in-frame clones here, not all; method: immunoSEQ multiplex PCR. Of some 68,000 clones detected, roughly 93% appear once; the ten largest clones hold about 0.69%. The sequenced sample was CD4+ T cells from PBMCs, obtained after stem cell transplantation. These receptors all come from a human patient with POMP-related autoinflammation and immune dysregulation (PRAID). Some T cells may originate from the graft donor. CDR3s include the opening cysteine and the closing phenylalanine or tryptophan. A D gene is named only where the DNA matches it firmly. Some rows mark clone size as missing; the rest say once, few, many or name a class of expanded clone.

D gene	J gene	clone size	V gene	CDR3 DNA	CDR3 protein
TRBD2	TRBJ2-5	.	TRBV10-3	TGTGCCATCAGTGAGGGGACTAGGGCGGGAGAGACCCAGTACTTC	CAISEGTRAGETQYF
.	TRBJ1-6	.	TRBV7-9	TGTGCCAGCGGCACCGGGGGGGTCGGTTCACCCCTCCACTTT	CASGTGGVGSPLHF
.	TRBJ1-3	.	TRBV28	TGTGCCAGCAGTCTGGGGGGGAGGTCTGGAAACACCATATATTTT	CASSLGGRSGNTIYF
TRBD1	TRBJ1-3	.	TRBV7-8	TGTGCCAGCAGCTTAGCCTGGGGGACAGGGACGTCTGGAAACACCATATATTTT	CASSLAWGTGTSGNTIYF
TRBD2	TRBJ2-1	.	TRBV4-1	TGCGCCAGCAGCCTAGCGGGGGGGAGTTACAATGAGCAGTTCTTC	CASSLAGGSYNEQFF
TRBD1	TRBJ1-4	few	TRBV4-1	TGCGCCAGCAGCCAGGGACAGGGTAGGATGGAAAAACTGTTTTTT	CASSQGQGRMEKLFF
.	TRBJ2-1	.	TRBV9	TGTGCCAGCAGCTTTGGCGGGACGACTTACAATGAGCAGTTCTTC	CASSFGGTTYNEQFF
.	TRBJ1-1	.	TRBV19	TGTGCCAGTAGCCCGGACAGACCTGAACACTTGCCTGAAGCTTTCTTT	CASSPDRPEHLPEAFF
.	TRBJ1-5	once	TRBV5-1	TGCGCCAGCAGCTTGGCCCCGGGGGCCAAAGATGGCAATCAGCCCCAGCATTTT	CASSLAPGAKDGNQPQHF
TRBD2	TRBJ2-2	.	TRBV6-6	TGTGCCAGCATAGCGGGGGCCGATGTCGGGGAGCTGTTTTTT	CASIAGADVGELFF
.	TRBJ2-2	.	TRBV11-3	TGTGCCAGCAGCTCTCTTCGGGGGAGCGGGGAGCTGTTTTTT	CASSSLRGSGELFF
TRBD1	TRBJ1-1	.	TRBV7-9	TGTGCCAGCAGGTATACAGGGGGCACTGAAGCTTTCTTT	CASRYTGGTEAFF
.	TRBJ1-2	.	TRBV19	TGTGCCAGTAGTATAATAGAATACGGTGGCTACACCTTC	CASSIIEYGGYTF
TRBD1	TRBJ1-2	once	TRBV19	TGTGCCAGTAGCCGGGACAGGGATTATGGCTACACCTTC	CASSRDRDYGYTF
.	TRBJ2-3	.	TRBV3-1/TRBV3-2	TGTGCCAGCAGCCGAGCGGGTTCCACAGATACGCAGTATTTT	CASSRAGSTDTQYF
.	TRBJ2-3	.	TRBV7-3	TGTGCCAGCAGCTTCTTCTCCGGCGGTCTCACAGATACGCAGTATTTT	CASSFFSGGLTDTQYF
.	TRBJ1-1	.	TRBV7-9	TGTGCCAGCAGCTTATTCTCGGAGAACACTGAAGCTTTCTTT	CASSLFSENTEAFF
.	TRBJ2-3	.	TRBV29-1	TGCAGCGTTGAAGGGAGGACGGGAACAGATACGCAGTATTTT	CSVEGRTGTDTQYF
.	TRBJ1-5	once	TRBV19	TGTGCCAGTAGTAGCAGGGGCTGGAGCAATCAGCCCCAGCATTTT	CASSSRGWSNQPQHF
TRBD2	TRBJ2-1	.	TRBV5-1	TGCGCCAGCAGCATATGGACTAGCGGGAGTAATGAGCAGTTCTTC	CASSIWTSGSNEQFF
TRBD1	TRBJ1-6	.	TRBV6-5	TGTGCCAGCAGTTACAGCCGGGACAGGGATTATTCACCCCTCCACTTT	CASSYSRDRDYSPLHF
.	TRBJ1-5	.	TRBV5-6	TGTGCCAGCAGCTTGTTCGCAAGAGGTAGCAATCAGCCCCAGCATTTT	CASSLFARGSNQPQHF
TRBD1	TRBJ2-1	.	TRBV10-1	TGCGCCAGCAGTTCCCCGGGACAGGGGTACAATGAGCAGTTCTTC	CASSSPGQGYNEQFF
.	TRBJ1-6	.	TRBV5-4	TGTGCCAGCAGCTTAGACAGCTCACCCCTCCACTTT	CASSLDSSPLHF
TRBD2	TRBJ2-4	.	TRBV27	TGTGCCAGCAGAGTAGCGGGAGCAGCCAAAAACATTCAGTACTTC	CASRVAGAAKNIQYF